The TCR beta chain described here comes from a study of blood T cells in healthy people across ages. With a J-beta primer mix and a sample-barcoded 5' primer, a second PCR ran about 6 to 11 cycles. TCRdb re-analysed the 5' RACE reads in MiXCR, keeping a single row per CDR3 protein. The sample carries about 1.4 million distinct CDR3 sequences, roughly 59% recorded once. The TCR was taken from a man aged 18 to 29 in good health. The sample taken for sequencing was blood.

The CDR3 spells CASTSTRQRRGEQFF. The CDR3 DNA follows: TGTGCCAGCACCTCGACCAGGCAGAGGAGGGGTGAGCAGTTCTTC. This chain connects TRBV6-5 to TRBJ2-1; maybe TRBD2 (6 bases). The V gene's germline CDR1 is MNHEY and CDR2 SVGAGI. The CDR3 spans 15 residues. V was trimmed by 7 bases and J by 9 bases, leaving 22 bases between them.